This TCR beta chain was documented in a study of response to subunit inactivated influenza vaccine. Findings and caveats of the study: That few new T cells are recruited by each seasonal influenza vaccination was the authors' suggestion.

TCRdb fed the RT-PCR reads into MiXCR, producing one record per CDR3 protein. The top ten hold roughly a tenth of the sample, which has more than 550,000 distinct CDR3 sequences, 12% seen once. This clonotype was counted between two and nine times. What it binds is unknown. The sequencing here drew on PBMCs from blood, taken on the day of vaccination. The clonotype originates from a man over 45 who received an inactivated influenza vaccine.

The CDR3 is CASSLYWTVAYEQYF. Here the CDR3 DNA reads TGTGCCAGCAGCTTGTATTGGACAGTCGCCTACGAGCAGTACTTC. J is TRBJ2-7 and V is TRBV5-6, with a possible D match to TRBD1 (6 bases). Trimming pared 1 base from V and 2 bases from J, leaving 13 bases between. CDR3 length: 15 amino acids. The germline CDR1 and CDR2 sequences are SGHDT and YYEEEE. Combining the CDR3 with reference TRBV5-6 and TRBJ2-7 gives the whole variable domain DAGVTQSPTHLIKTRGQQVTLRCSPKSGHDTVSWYQQALGQGPQFIFQYYEEEERQRGNFPDRFSGHQFPNYSSELNVNALLLGDSALYLCASSLYWTVAYEQYFGPGTRLTVT.